Detailed here is one TCR beta chain. This record comes from a study of T cell changes during pregnancy in multiple sclerosis. The repertoire was sequenced with immunoSEQ multiplex PCR; TCRdb's copy has only in-frame clones and lacks some. The profile shows roughly 110,000 clones, 85% to 95% of them singletons. This receptor was obtained from a female donor in good health, enrolled as a control in a pregnancy study. Sequenced material: peripheral blood, taken in the third trimester of pregnancy.

This CDR3 reads CASARGGARNTEAFF. The CDR3 DNA reads as TGTGCCAGCGCTAGAGGGGGGGCGCGGAACACTGAAGCTTTCTTT. V gene TRBV9 combines with J gene TRBJ1-1; TRBD1 might be the D (6 bases). Trimming pared 7 bases from V and 1 base from J, leaving 17 bases between. The CDR3 is made up of 15 amino acids. The germline gives CDR1 SGDLS, CDR2 YYNGEE.